These T cell receptor beta chains were read from a single sample in a study of T cell changes during pregnancy in multiple sclerosis. Assay used: immunoSEQ multiplex PCR; TCRdb lists only in-frame clones, some missing. The data hold 40,000 to 45,000 clones, with roughly nine tenths observed a single time. The source was CD4+ T cells from peripheral blood mononuclear cells, collected in the first trimester of pregnancy. These receptor sequences come from a female donor with multiple sclerosis, enrolled in a pregnancy study. The CDR3 runs from the conserved cysteine through the conserved F or W.

J,V,CDR3
TRBJ2-2,TRBV5-1,CASSLSYGVGTGELFF
TRBJ2-7,TRBV28,CASRDTGLNEQYF
TRBJ2-1,TRBV21-1,CASSKVRGRELYNEQFF
TRBJ2-2,TRBV5-1,CASSKTSGKAGELFF
TRBJ1-1,TRBV5-1,CASSLEGENTEAFF
TRBJ2-5,TRBV11-2,CASSLVYYWGGETQYF
TRBJ2-3,TRBV2,CASRGNGGGTDTQYF
TRBJ1-3,TRBV20-1,CSARTGNTIYF
TRBJ1-1,TRBV28,CASTPSFGAAENEAFF
TRBJ2-6,TRBV5-6,CASSLRGTGANVLTF
TRBJ2-2,TRBV11-2,CASSSSRNTGELFF
TRBJ1-4,TRBV2,CASSAAGGNEKLFF
TRBJ1-4,TRBV5-6,CASSLQGSTNEKLFF
TRBJ1-1,TRBV6-1,CATTVEGSGEAFF
TRBJ2-7,TRBV5-6,CASSPLAGGVYEQYF
TRBJ2-5,TRBV7-2,CASSPPGLAEETQYF
TRBJ2-5,TRBV5-6,CASSTGTEETQYF
TRBJ2-1,TRBV28,CASSPLTSGSDSSYNEQFF
TRBJ1-1,TRBV7-2,CASSLGRDREAFF
TRBJ2-3,TRBV19,CASSDPGQGTDTQYF
TRBJ2-5,TRBV29-1,CSVVGGQETQYF
TRBJ2-3,TRBV6-5,CASSYSSRTDTQYF
TRBJ2-1,TRBV5-1,CASSLHADEQFF
TRBJ2-7,TRBV28,CASIPEGQGFREQYF
TRBJ2-7,TRBV5-1,CASSLADRALNEQYF
TRBJ2-6,TRBV23-1,CASSQPLPSDRVALSGANVLTF
TRBJ1-2,TRBV2,CASSEDTGAVNGYTF
TRBJ2-5,TRBV5-6,CASSLTGMLMETQYF
TRBJ2-7,TRBV30,CAWTRSYEQYF
TRBJ1-6,TRBV28,CASSSDRALHF
TRBJ1-2,TRBV5-6,CASSLDSGQGVGYTF
TRBJ2-7,TRBV2,CASSAGLKISSYEQYF
TRBJ2-3,TRBV5-1,CASSSLAGGETDTQYF
TRBJ2-6,TRBV13,CASSLRQGAVGANVLTF
TRBJ1-5,TRBV4-3,CASSQDANQPQHF